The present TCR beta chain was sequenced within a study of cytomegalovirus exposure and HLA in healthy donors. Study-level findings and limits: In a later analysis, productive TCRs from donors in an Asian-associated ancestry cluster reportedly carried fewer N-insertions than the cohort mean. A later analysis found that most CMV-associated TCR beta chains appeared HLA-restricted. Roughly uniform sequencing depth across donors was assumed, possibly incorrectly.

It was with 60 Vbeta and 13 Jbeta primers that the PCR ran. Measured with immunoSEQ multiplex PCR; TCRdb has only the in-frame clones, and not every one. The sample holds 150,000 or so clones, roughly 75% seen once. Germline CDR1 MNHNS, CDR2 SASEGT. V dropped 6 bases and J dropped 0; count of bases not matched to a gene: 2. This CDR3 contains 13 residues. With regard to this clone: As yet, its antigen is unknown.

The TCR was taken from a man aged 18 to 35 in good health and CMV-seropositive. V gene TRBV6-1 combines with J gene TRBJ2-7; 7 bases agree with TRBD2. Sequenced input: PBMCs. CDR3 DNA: TGTGCCAGCAGGACTAGCAGCTCCTACGAGCAGTACTTC. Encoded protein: CASRTSSSYEQYF.